This T cell receptor (beta chain) came from a study of cytomegalovirus exposure and HLA in healthy donors. The study's findings and limits: According to a subsequent analysis, TCR clusters identified in the first cohort showed a tendency to co-occur across the 100 to 150 validation repertoires.

As to this clone: Its antigen is still unknown.

V gave up 3 bases and J gave up 5 bases; unmatched junction bases: 5. This CDR3 has 14 residues. Germline assignment: CDR1 MDHEN and CDR2 SYDVKM. Libraries were prepared by immunoSEQ multiplex PCR; TCRdb keeps only in-frame clonotypes and omits some of them. Counted here are 110,000 to 150,000 clones, 94% occurring once; the ten biggest clones make up less than 2%. Sequenced sample: PBMCs. This chain connects TRBV28 to TRBJ2-5; 8 bases match TRBD1. The source is a man between 18 and 29 years old in good health and CMV-seropositive. DNA for the CDR3: TGTGCCAGCAGTTTGACAGGGGCCTGGGAGACCCAGTACTTC. This encodes CASSLTGAWETQYF.